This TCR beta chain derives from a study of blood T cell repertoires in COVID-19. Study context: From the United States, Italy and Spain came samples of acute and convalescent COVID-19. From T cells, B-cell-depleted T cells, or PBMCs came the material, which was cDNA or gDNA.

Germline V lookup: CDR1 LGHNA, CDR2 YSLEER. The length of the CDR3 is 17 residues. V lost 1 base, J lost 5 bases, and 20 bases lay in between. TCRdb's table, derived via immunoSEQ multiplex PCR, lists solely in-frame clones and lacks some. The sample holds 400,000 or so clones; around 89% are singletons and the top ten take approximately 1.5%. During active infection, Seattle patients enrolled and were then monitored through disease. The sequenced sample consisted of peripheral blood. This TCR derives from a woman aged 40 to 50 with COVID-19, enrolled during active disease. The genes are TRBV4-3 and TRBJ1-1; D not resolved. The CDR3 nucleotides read TGCGCCAGCAGCCAAGGGCCATCTCGAGAGGTAACGACTGAAGCTTTCTTT. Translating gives CASSQGPSREVTTEAFF.